This TCR beta chain was observed in a study of blood T cell repertoires in COVID-19. Turning to the study itself: Italy, Spain and the United States were the sources of the convalescent and acute COVID-19 samples. T cells, B-cell-depleted T cells, or PBMCs supplied cDNA or gDNA.

This clone was recorded once. The table came from immunoSEQ multiplex PCR; TCRdb's copy has only in-frame clones and leaves some out. The repertoire holds approximately 240,000 clones, 85% to 90% seen once, with around 3.2% in the top ten. Trimming pared 5 bases from V and 7 bases from J, leaving 12 bases between. CDR1 DFQATT and CDR2 SNEGSKA come from the germline V gene (reference sequence). This CDR3 spans 11 amino acids. Everyone who took part was roughly 18 to 89 years old, and they came from about two dozen US areas. Participants were placed into cohorts based on the clinical history they reported.

The V and J genes are TRBV20-1 and TRBJ2-7, with a possible D match to TRBD1 (5 bases). The receptor's source is a woman under 30 in a cohort exposed to, infected with or recovered from COVID-19 (not recorded which). The sample was PBMCs or T cells enriched from blood (not recorded which). DNA for the CDR3: TGCAGTGCTGTCCAGAGACAGGAGCAGTACTTC. Protein sequence: CSAVQRQEQYF.